These 4 T cell receptor beta chains were sequenced from one sample in a study of blood T cell repertoires in COVID-19. Assay used: immunoSEQ multiplex PCR; TCRdb lists only in-frame clones, some missing. This table has 440,000 or so clones, about 88% appearing once. The sequencing sample was made of peripheral blood. The receptors originated from a woman aged 35 to 49 with COVID-19, enrolled during active disease.

The sample holds one count of this clone. The V and J genes are TRBV2 and TRBJ2-5; tentative D call: TRBD1 (5 bases). The germline V gene has CDR1 SNHLY and CDR2 FYNNEI. V was pared by 5 bases and J by 5 bases, with 15 bases between. This CDR3 comprises 14 residues. CDR3 residues: CASSKTTVQETQYF. Written as DNA, the CDR3 is TGTGCCAGCAGTAAAACGACAGTCCAGGAGACCCAGTACTTC.

This chain connects TRBV28 to TRBJ1-5; D not certain. CDR1 and CDR2 (germline): MDHEN, SYDVKM. Trimming shortened V by 7 bases and J by 11 bases, and 24 bases separated the two germline ends. The CDR3 covers 15 residues. CDR3 loop: CASTPSALETSTQHF. In nucleotides, the CDR3 is TGTGCCAGCACCCCTAGCGCCCTGGAAACGTCAACCCAGCATTTT.

J is TRBJ2-2 and V is TRBV7-6; D might be TRBD2 (7 bases). Looked up from germline, CDR1 is SGHVS and CDR2 is FNYEAQ. This CDR3 region has 15 residues. Trimming took 8 bases from V and 4 from J, leaving 17 bases between them. CDR3 sequence (DNA): TGTGCCAGCGCCCGGGGGGCGGGACCCACCGGGGAGCTGTTTTTT. It encodes CASARGAGPTGELFF.

The chain links TRBV7-9 to TRBJ2-1; 7 bases agree with TRBD2. The J segment lost 0 bases and the V segment lost 0 bases, leaving 5 bases of the junction unmatched. Germline CDR1 is SEHNR and CDR2 is FQNEAQ (reference sequence). The CDR3 runs 17 residues. The CDR3 here is CASSLANSGISYNEQFF. CDR3 in DNA: TGTGCCAGCAGCTTAGCGAACAGCGGGATCTCCTACAATGAGCAGTTCTTC.